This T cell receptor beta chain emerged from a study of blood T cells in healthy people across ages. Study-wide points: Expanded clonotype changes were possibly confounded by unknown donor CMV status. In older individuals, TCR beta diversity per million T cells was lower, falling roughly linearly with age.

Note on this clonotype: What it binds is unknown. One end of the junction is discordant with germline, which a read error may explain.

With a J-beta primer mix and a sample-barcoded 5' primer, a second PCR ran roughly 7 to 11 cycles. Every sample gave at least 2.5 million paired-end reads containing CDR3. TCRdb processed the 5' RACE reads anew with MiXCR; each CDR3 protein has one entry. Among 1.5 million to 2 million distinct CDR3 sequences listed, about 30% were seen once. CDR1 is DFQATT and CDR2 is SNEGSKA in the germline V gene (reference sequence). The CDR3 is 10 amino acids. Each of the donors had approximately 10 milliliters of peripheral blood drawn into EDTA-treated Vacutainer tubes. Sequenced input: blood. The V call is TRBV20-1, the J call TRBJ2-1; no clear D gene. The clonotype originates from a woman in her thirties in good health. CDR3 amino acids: CNAWDNEQFF. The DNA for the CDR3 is TGCAATGCTTGGGACAATGAGCAGTTCTTC.